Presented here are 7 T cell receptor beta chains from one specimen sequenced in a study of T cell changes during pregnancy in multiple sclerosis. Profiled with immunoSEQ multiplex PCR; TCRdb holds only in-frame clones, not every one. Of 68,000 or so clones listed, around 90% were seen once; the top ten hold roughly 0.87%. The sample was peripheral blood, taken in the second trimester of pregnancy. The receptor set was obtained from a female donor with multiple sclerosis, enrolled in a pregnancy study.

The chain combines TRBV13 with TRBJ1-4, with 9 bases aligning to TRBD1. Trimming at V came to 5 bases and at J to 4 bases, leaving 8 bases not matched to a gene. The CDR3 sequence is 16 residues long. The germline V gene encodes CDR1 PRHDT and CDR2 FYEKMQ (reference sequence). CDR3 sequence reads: CASSTAGGQGNEKLFF. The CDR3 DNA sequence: TGTGCCAGCAGCACGGCAGGGGGACAGGGTAATGAAAAACTGTTTTTT.

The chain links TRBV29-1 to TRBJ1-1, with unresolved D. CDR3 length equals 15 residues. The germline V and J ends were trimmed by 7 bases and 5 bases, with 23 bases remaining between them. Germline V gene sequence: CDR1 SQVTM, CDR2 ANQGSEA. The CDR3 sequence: CSGIQGATGRTEAFF. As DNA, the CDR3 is TGCAGCGGGATACAAGGCGCGACGGGTAGAACTGAAGCTTTCTTT. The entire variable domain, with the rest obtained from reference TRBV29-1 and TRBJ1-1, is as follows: SAVISQKPSRDICQRGTSLTIQCQVDSQVTMMFWYRQQPGQSLTLIATANQGSEATYESGFVIDKFPISRPNLTFSTLTVSNMSPEDSSIYLCSGIQGATGRTEAFFGQGTRLTVV.

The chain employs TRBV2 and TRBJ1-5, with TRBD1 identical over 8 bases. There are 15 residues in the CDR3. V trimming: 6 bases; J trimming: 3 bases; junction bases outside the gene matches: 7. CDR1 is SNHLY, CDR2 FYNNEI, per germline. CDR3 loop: CASRTTGEANQPQHF. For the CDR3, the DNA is TGTGCCAGCAGGACGACAGGGGAGGCCAATCAGCCCCAGCATTTT.

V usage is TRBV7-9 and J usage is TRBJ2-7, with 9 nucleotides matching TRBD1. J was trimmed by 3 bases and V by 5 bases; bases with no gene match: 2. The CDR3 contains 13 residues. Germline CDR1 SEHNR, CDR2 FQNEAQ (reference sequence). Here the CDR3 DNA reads TGTGCCAGCAGCCCGACAGGGGGCTACGAGCAGTACTTC. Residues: CASSPTGGYEQYF.

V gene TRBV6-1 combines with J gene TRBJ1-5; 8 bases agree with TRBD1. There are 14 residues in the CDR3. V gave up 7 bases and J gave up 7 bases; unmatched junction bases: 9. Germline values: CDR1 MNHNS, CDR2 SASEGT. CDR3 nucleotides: TGTGCCAGCATTACGACAGGGGTGGGACAGCCCCAGCATTTT. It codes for CASITTGVGQPQHF.

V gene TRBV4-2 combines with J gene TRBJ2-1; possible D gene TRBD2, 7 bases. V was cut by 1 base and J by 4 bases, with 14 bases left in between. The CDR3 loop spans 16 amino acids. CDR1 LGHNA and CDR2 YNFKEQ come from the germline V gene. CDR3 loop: CASSQGGGGQYNEQFF. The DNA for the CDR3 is TGTGCCAGCAGCCAAGGTGGCGGGGGCCAGTACAATGAGCAGTTCTTC.

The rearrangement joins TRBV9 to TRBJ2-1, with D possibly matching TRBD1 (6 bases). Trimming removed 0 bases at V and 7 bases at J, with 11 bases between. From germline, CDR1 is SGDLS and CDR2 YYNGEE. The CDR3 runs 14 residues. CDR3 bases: TGTGCCAGCAGCGTAGAAGGACAGATGAATGAGCAGTTCTTC. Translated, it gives CASSVEGQMNEQFF.